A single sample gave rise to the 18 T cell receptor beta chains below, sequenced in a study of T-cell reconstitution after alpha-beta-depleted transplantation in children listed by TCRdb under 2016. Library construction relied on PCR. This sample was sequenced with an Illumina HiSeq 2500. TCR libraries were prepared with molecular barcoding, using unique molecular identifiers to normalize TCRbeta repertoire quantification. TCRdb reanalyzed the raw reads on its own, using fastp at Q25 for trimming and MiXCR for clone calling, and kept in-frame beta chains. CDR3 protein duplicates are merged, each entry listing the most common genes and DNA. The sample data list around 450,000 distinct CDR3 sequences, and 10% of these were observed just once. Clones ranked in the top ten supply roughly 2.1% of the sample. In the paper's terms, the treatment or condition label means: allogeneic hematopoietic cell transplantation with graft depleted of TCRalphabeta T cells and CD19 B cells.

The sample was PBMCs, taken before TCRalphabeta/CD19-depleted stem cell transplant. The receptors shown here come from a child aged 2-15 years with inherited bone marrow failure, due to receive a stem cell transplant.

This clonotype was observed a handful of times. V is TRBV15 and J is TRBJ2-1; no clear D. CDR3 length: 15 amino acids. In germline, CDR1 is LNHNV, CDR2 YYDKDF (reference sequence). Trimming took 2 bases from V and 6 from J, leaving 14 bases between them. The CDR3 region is CATSRNSVATNEQFF. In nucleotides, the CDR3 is TGTGCCACCAGCAGAAATTCCGTGGCCACCAATGAGCAGTTCTTC.

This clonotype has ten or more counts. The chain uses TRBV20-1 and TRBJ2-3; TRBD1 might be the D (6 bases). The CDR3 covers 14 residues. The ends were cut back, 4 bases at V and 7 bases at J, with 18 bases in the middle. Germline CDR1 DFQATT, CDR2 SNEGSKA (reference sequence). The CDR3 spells CSAIRDKGDHTQYF. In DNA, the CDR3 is TGCAGTGCTATAAGGGACAAGGGGGACCATACGCAGTATTTT.

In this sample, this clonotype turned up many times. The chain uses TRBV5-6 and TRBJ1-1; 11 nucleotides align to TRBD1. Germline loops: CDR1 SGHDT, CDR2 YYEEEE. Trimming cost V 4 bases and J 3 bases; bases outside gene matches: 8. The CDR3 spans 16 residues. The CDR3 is CASSTDRGRFYTEAFF. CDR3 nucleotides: TGTGCCAGCAGCACGGACAGGGGGCGCTTCTACACTGAAGCTTTCTTT. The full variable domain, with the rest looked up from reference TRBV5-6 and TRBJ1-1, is DAGVTQSPTHLIKTRGQQVTLRCSPKSGHDTVSWYQQALGQGPQFIFQYYEEEERQRGNFPDRFSGHQFPNYSSELNVNALLLGDSALYLCASSTDRGRFYTEAFFGQGTRLTVV.

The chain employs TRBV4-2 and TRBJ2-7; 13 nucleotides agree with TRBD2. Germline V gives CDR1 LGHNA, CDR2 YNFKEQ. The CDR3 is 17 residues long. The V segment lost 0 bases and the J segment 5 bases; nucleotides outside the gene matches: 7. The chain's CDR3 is CASSQDRTSGRVNEQYF. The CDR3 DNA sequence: TGTGCCAGCAGCCAAGACAGGACTAGCGGGAGAGTTAACGAGCAGTACTTC.

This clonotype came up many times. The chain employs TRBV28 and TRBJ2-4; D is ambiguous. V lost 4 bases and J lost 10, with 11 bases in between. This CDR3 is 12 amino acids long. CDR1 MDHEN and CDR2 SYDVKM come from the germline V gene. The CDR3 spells CASSSYDPIQYF. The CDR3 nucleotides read TGTGCCAGCAGTTCTTATGACCCAATTCAGTACTTC. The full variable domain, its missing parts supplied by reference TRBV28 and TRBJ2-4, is DVKVTQSSRYLVKRTGEKVFLECVQDMDHENMFWYRQDPGLGLRLIYFSYDVKMKEKGDIPEGYSVSREKKERFSLILESASTNQTSMYLCASSSYDPIQYFGAGTRLSVL.

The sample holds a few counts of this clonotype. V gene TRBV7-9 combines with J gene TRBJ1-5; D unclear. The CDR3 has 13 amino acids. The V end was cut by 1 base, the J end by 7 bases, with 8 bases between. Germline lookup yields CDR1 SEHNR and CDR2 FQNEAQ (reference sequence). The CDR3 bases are TGTGCCAGCAGCTTAGGTACAGTGCAGCCCCAGCATTTT. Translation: CASSLGTVQPQHF.

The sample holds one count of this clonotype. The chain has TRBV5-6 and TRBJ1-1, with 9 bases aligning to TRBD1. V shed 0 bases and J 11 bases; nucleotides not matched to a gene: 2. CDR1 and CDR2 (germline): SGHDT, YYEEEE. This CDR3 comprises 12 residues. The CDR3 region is CASSLGGQGAFF. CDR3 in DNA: TGTGCCAGCAGCTTGGGTGGACAGGGGGCTTTCTTT.

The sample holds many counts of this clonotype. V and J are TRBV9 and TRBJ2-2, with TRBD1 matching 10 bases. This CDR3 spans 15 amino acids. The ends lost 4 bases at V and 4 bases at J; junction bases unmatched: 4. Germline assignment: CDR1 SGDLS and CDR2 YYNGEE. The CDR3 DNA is TGTGCCAGCAGCCGACAGGGGGCGAGCACCGGGGAGCTGTTTTTT. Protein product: CASSRQGASTGELFF.

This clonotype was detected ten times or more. CDR3 sequence: CASSLSSQETQYF. In nucleotides, the CDR3 is TGTGCCAGCAGTTTATCGAGCCAAGAGACCCAGTACTTC. The chain recombines TRBV27 with TRBJ2-5; D remains unclear. Trimming left V 0 bases short and J 1 base short, with 3 bases between. CDR1 is MNHEY and CDR2 is SMNVEV in the germline V gene (reference sequence). The CDR3 covers 13 residues.

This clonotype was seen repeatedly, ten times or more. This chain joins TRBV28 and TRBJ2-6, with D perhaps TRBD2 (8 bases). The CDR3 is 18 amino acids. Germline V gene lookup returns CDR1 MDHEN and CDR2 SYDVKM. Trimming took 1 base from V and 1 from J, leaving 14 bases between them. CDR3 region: CASSLFAGGQSGANVLTF. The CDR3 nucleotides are TGTGCCAGCAGTTTATTTGCGGGGGGACAGTCTGGGGCCAACGTCCTGACTTTC.

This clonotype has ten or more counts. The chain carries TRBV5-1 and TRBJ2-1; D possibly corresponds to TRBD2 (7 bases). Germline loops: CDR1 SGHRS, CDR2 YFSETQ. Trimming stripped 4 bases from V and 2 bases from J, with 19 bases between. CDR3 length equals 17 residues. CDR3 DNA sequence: TGCGCCAGCAGCGCATCGATAGGGGGGGGAACCTACAATGAGCAGTTCTTC. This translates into CASSASIGGGTYNEQFF.

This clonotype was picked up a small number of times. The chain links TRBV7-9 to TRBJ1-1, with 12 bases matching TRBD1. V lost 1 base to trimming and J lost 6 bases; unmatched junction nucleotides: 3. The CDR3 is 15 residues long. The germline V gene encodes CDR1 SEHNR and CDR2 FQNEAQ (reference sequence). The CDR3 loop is CASSLGGQGAAEAFF. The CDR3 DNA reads TGTGCCAGCAGCTTAGGGGGACAGGGGGCCGCTGAAGCTTTCTTT.

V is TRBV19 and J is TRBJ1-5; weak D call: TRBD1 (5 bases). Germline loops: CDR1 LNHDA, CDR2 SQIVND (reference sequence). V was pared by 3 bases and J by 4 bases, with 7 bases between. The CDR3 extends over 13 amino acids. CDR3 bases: TGTGCCAGTAGTATTGGGGGAAATCAGCCCCAGCATTTT. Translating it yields CASSIGGNQPQHF. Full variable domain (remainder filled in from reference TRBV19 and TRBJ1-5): DGGITQSPKYLFRKEGQNVTLSCEQNLNHDAMYWYRQDPGQGLRLIYYSQIVNDFQKGDIAEGYSVSREKKESFPLTVTSAQKNPTAFYLCASSIGGNQPQHFGDGTRLSIL.

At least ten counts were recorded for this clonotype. CDR3 residues: CATSDATSGGPEQYF. The CDR3 DNA is TGTGCCACCAGTGATGCTACGAGCGGGGGCCCCGAGCAGTACTTC. The rearrangement links TRBV24-1 to TRBJ2-7, with TRBD2 identical over 8 bases. V was pared by 3 bases and J by 6 bases, with 9 bases of the junction left unmatched. Germline V gives CDR1 KGHDR, CDR2 SFDVKD. The CDR3 covers 15 residues.

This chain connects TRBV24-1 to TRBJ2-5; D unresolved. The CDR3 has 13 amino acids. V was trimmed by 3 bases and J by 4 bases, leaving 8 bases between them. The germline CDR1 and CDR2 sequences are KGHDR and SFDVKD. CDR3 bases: TGTGCCACCAGTGATCCAGTGGTAGAGACCCAGTACTTC. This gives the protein CATSDPVVETQYF.

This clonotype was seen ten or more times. The CDR3 DNA is TGTGCCAGCAGTCCGGGCCGCAGCCAGGAAAAACTGTTTTTT. It specifies CASSPGRSQEKLFF. The J gene is TRBJ1-4, the V gene TRBV6-8; D not certain. CDR1 and CDR2 from the germline V gene are MNHGY and SAAAGT. The CDR3 length is 14 residues. The V end was cut by 5 bases, the J end by 8 bases, with 15 bases between.

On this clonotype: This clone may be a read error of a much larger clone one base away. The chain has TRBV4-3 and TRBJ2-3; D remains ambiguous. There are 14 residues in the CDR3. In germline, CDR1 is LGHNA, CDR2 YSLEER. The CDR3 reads CASSQGMGTNTQYF. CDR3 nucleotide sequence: TGCGCCAGCAGCCAAGGTATGGGCACAAATACGCAGTATTTT.

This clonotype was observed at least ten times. CDR3 residues: CASSQDLAAYYNEQFF. For the CDR3, the DNA is TGCGCCAGCAGCCAAGATCTGGCGGCCTACTACAATGAGCAGTTCTTC. The chain combines TRBV4-3 with TRBJ2-1; D remains unclear. The CDR3 consists of 16 residues. V was shortened by 0 bases and J by 3 bases, with 12 bases between the two germline ends. From germline, CDR1 is LGHNA and CDR2 YSLEER.